This T cell receptor (beta chain) appears in the sequencing data of a study of blood T cell repertoires in COVID-19. Background on the study: Researchers got acute and convalescent COVID-19 samples from the United States, Italy and Spain. Sources were T cells, B-cell-depleted T cells, or PBMCs; the material itself was cDNA or gDNA.

Germline V gene lookup returns CDR1 SGHNT and CDR2 YYREEE (reference sequence). V gave up 0 bases and J gave up 3 bases, with 7 bases separating them. The CDR3 runs 13 residues. Per the original methods: It was from reference gene primer amplification that nucleated cell counts were estimated. Libraries were prepared by immunoSEQ multiplex PCR; TCRdb keeps only in-frame clonotypes and omits some of them. V and J calls and clone size are copied from that table; D and trimming were computed from the DNA. This table holds more than 95,000 clones, 90% found once. This receptor was identified in a man between 60 and 75 years old with acute or convalescent COVID-19. The genes are TRBV5-4 and TRBJ2-7; D gene unclear. The specimen was peripheral blood. For the CDR3, the DNA is TGTGCCAGCAGCTTGGGGCAGGACTACGAGCAGTACTTC. Amino acids: CASSLGQDYEQYF.